What follows is one TCR beta chain and its context. Losses at the gene ends were 6 bases for V and 5 bases for J; bases not matched to a gene: 8. CDR3 length equals 13 residues. Germline CDR1 reads SQVTM; CDR2 reads ANQGSEA. The data stem from a study of blood T cell repertoires in COVID-19. TCRdb's table, derived via immunoSEQ multiplex PCR, lists solely in-frame clones and lacks some. The repertoire holds around 270,000 clones, with around 84% as singletons. This receptor was obtained from a woman in her forties who had recovered from COVID-19. V and J are TRBV29-1 and TRBJ2-7; 9 nucleotides align to TRBD1. Input material: peripheral blood. CDR3 bases: TGCAGCGTGCCGGGACAGGGTCTGGACGAGCAGTACTTC. It codes for CSVPGQGLDEQYF.